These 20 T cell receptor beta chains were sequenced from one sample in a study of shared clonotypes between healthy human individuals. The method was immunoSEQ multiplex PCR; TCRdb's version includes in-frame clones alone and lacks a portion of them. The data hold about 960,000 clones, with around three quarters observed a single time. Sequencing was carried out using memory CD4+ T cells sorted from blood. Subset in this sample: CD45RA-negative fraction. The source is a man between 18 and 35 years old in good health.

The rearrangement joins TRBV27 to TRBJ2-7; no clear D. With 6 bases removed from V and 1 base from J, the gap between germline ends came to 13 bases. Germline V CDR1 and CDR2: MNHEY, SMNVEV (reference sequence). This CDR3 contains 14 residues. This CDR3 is CASSPWFNSYEQYF. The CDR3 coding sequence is TGTGCCAGCAGCCCCTGGTTTAATTCCTACGAGCAGTACTTC.

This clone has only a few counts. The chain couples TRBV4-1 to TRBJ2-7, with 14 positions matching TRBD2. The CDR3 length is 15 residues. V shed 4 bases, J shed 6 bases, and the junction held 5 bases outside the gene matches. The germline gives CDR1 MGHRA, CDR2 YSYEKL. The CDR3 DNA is TGCGCCAGCAGCCGAGGACTAGCGGGGGGAGTCGAGCAGTACTTC. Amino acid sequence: CASSRGLAGGVEQYF.

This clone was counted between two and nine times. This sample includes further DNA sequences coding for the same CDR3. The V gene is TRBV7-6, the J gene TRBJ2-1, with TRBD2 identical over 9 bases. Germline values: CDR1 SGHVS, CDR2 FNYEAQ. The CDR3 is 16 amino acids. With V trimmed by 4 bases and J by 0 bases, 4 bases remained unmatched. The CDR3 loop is CASSSLSGSSYNEQFF. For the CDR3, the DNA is TGTGCCAGCAGCTCTCTTAGCGGGAGCTCCTACAATGAGCAGTTCTTC.

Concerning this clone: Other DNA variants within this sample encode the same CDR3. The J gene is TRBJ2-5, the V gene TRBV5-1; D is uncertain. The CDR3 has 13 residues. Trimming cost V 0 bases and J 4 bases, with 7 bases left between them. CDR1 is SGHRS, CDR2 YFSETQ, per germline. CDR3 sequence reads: CASSLGGSETQYF. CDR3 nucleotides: TGCGCCAGCAGCTTGGGAGGTTCAGAGACCCAGTACTTC.

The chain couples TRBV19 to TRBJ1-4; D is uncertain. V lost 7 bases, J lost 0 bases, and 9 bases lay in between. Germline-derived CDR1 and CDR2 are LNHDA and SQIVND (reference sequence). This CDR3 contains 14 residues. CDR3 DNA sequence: TGTGCCAGTACCGGACGGGCAACTAATGAAAAACTGTTTTTT. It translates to CASTGRATNEKLFF.

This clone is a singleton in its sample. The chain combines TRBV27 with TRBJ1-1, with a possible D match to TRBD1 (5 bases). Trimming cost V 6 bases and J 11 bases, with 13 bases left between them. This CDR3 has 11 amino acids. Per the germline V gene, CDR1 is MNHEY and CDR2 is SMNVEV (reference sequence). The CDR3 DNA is TGTGCCAGCAGGGGACGGTTTTGGGCTTTCTTT. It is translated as CASRGRFWAFF.

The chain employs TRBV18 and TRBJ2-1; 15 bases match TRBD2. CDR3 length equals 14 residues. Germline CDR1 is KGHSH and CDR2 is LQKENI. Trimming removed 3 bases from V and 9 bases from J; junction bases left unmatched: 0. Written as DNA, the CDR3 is TGTGCCAGCTCACCGGGACTAGCGGGAGGTGAGCAGTTCTTC. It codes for CASSPGLAGGEQFF.

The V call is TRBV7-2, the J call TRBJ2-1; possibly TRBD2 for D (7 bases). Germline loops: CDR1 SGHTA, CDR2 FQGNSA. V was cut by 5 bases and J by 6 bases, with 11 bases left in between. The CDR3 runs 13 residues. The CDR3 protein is CASSRGAGNEQFF. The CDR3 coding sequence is TGTGCCAGCAGCCGGGGGGCCGGCAATGAGCAGTTCTTC. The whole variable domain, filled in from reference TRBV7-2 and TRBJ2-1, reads GAGVSQSPSNKVTEKGKDVELRCDPISGHTALYWYRQSLGQGLEFLIYFQGNSAPDKSGLPSDRFSAERTGGSVSTLTIQRTQQEDSAVYLCASSRGAGNEQFFGPGTRLTVL.

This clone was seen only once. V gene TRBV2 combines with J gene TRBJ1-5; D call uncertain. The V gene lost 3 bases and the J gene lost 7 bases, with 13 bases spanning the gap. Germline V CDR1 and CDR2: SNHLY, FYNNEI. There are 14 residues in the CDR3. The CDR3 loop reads CASSEFEGYQPQHF. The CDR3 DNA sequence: TGTGCCAGCAGTGAGTTTGAGGGTTACCAGCCCCAGCATTTT.

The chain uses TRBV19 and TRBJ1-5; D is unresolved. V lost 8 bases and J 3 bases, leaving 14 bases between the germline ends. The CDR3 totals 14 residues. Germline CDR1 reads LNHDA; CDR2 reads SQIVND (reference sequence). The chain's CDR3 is CASRVKGNNQPQHF. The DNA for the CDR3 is TGTGCCAGTCGCGTGAAAGGAAACAATCAGCCCCAGCATTTT.

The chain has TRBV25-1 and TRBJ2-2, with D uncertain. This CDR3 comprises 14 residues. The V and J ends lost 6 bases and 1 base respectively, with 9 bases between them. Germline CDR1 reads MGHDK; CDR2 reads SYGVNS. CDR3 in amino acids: CASRRAENTGELFF. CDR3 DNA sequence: TGTGCCAGCAGAAGGGCGGAGAACACCGGGGAGCTGTTTTTT.

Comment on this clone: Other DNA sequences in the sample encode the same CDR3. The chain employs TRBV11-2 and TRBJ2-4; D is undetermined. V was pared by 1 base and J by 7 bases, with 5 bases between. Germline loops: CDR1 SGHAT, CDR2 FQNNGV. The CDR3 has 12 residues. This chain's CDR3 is CASSLVGNIQYF. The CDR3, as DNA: TGTGCCAGCAGCTTAGTTGGGAACATTCAGTACTTC.

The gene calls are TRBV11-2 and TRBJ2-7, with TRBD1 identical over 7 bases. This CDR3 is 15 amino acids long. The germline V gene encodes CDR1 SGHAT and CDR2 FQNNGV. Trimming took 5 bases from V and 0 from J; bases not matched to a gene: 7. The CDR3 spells CASSKETGISYEQYF. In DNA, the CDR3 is TGTGCCAGCAGCAAAGAGACAGGGATCTCCTACGAGCAGTACTTC.

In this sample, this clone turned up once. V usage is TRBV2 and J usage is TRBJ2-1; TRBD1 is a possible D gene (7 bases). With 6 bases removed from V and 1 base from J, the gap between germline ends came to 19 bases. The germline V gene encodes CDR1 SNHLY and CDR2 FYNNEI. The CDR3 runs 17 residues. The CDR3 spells CASSPRGRGVSYNEQFF. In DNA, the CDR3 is TGTGCCAGCAGCCCGCGAGGCAGGGGGGTGTCCTACAATGAGCAGTTCTTC.

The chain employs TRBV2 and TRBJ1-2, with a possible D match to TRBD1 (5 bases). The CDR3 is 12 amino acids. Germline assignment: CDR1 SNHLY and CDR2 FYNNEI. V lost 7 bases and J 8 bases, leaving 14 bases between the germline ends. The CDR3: CASKGDGPGYTF. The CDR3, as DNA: TGTGCCAGCAAAGGGGACGGCCCAGGCTACACCTTC.

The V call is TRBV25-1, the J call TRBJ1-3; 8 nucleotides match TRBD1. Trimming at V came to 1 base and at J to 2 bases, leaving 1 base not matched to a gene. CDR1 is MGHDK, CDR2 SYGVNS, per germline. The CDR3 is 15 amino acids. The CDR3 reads CASSELDRAGNTIYF. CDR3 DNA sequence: TGTGCCAGCAGTGAATTGGACAGGGCTGGAAACACCATATATTTT.

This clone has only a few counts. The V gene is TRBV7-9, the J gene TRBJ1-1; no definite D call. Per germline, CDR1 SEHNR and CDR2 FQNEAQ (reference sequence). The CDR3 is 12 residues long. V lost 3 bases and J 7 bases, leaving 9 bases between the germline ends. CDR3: CASSLSAGEAFF. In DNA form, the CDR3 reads TGTGCCAGCAGCTTGTCGGCCGGTGAAGCTTTCTTT. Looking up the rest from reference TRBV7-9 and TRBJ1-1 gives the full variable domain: DTGVSQNPRHKITKRGQNVTFRCDPISEHNRLYWYRQTLGQGPEFLTYFQNEAQLEKSRLLSDRFSAERPKGSFSTLEIQRTEQGDSAMYLCASSLSAGEAFFGQGTRLTVV.

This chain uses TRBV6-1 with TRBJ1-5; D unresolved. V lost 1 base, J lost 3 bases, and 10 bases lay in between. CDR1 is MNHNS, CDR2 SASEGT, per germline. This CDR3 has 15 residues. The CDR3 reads CASSEGSTYNQPQHF. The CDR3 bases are TGTGCCAGCAGTGAAGGCAGCACGTACAATCAGCCCCAGCATTTT.

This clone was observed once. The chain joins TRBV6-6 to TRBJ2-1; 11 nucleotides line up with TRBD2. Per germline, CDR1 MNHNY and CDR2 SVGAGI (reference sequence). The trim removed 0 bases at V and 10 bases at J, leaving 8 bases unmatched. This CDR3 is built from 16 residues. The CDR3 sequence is CASSYSLSGGAGEQFF. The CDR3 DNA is TGTGCCAGCAGTTACTCCCTTAGCGGGGGGGCAGGGGAGCAGTTCTTC.

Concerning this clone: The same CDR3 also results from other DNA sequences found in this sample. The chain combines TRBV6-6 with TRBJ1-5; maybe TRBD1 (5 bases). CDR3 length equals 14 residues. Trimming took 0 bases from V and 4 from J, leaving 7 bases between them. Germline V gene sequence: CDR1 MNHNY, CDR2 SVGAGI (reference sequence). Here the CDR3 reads CASSYSGGNQPQHF. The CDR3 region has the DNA TGTGCCAGCAGTTACTCTGGGGGGAATCAGCCCCAGCATTTT.